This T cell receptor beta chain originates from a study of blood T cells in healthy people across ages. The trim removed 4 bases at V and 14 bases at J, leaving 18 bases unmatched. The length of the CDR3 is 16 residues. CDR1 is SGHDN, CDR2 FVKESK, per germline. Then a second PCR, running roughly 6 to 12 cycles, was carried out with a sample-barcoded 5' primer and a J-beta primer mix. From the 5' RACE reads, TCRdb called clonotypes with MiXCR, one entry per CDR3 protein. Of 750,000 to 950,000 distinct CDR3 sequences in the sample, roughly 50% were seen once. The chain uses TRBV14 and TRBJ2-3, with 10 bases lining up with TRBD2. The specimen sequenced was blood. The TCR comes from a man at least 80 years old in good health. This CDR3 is CASSLRTSGTHRYAYF. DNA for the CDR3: TGTGCCAGCAGCCTAAGGACTAGCGGAACTCACAGATACGCGTATTTT.